This TCR beta chain appears in the sequencing data of a study of cytomegalovirus exposure and HLA in healthy donors. On the study more broadly: Within an early data release were about 85 million unique TCRs drawn from HLA-typed donors. Regarding the study as a whole: Among donors in an Asian-associated ancestry cluster, a later analysis reportedly found fewer N-insertions than the approximately 700-donor mean. Under in vitro conditions, a few CMV-associated chains were confirmed as specific for CMV antigens.

This clone was counted between two and nine times. The antigen is not known. The PCR used 60 Vbeta and 13 Jbeta primers. The repertoire was sequenced with immunoSEQ multiplex PCR; TCRdb's copy has only in-frame clones and lacks some. The sample records 150,000 to 200,000 clones, around two thirds being singletons. Germline V gives CDR1 LGHNA, CDR2 YNFKEQ. CDR3 length equals 15 residues. V trimming: 0 bases; J trimming: 5 bases; junction bases outside the gene matches: 4. This chain uses TRBV4-2 with TRBJ2-3; 8 nucleotides agree with TRBD2. The source material was PBMCs. This sequence originates from a man in his forties in good health and CMV-seronegative. CDR3 DNA: TGTGCCAGCAGCCAAGACGGGGGGGCCAGAGATACGCAGTATTTT. This sequence encodes CASSQDGGARDTQYF.